The 22 T cell receptor beta chains given below trace back to one sample, sequenced in a study of beta chain features in type 1 diabetes. These TCRs' antigens remain unknown. The sequenced template was cDNA made from the entire isolated RNA. This table comes from immunoSEQ multiplex PCR, and its TCRdb copy is limited to in-frame clones, with some not included. The sample lists over 300,000 clones, 9.3% occurring once. Study results and limitations: Moderately but significantly shorter TCRB CDR3s were found in Type 1 diabetes patients in all four CD4+ subsets.

The sample was central memory CD4+ T cells from blood. Every receptor here comes from a man aged 25-40 years with type 1 diabetes.

J is TRBJ2-5 and V is TRBV2; TRBD2 agrees at 9 bases. Germline V lookup: CDR1 SNHLY, CDR2 FYNNEI. The trim removed 4 bases at V and 2 bases at J, leaving 5 bases unmatched. The CDR3 length is 15 residues. DNA for the CDR3: TGTGCCAGCAGTGCTCTAGCGGGGCGTCAAGAGACCCAGTACTTC. Encoded protein: CASSALAGRQETQYF. Combining the CDR3 with reference TRBV2 and TRBJ2-5 gives the whole variable domain EPEVTQTPSHQVTQMGQEVILRCVPISNHLYFYWYRQILGQKVEFLVSFYNNEISEKSEIFDDQFSVERPDGSNFTLKIRSTKLEDSAMYFCASSALAGRQETQYFGPGTRLLVL.

The CDR3 spells CASSLVRTGEETQYF. The CDR3 DNA follows: TGTGCCAGCAGCTTAGTAAGAACCGGGGAAGAGACCCAGTACTTC. This chain joins TRBV7-2 and TRBJ2-5; possibly TRBD2 for D (5 bases). Germline assignment: CDR1 SGHTA and CDR2 FQGNSA. The germline V and J ends were trimmed by 1 base and 3 bases, with 12 bases remaining between them. This CDR3 comprises 15 residues.

The rearrangement uses TRBV5-1 and TRBJ2-5, with TRBD2 matching over 8 bases. This CDR3 spans 15 amino acids. Germline-derived CDR1 and CDR2 are SGHRS and YFSETQ. V lost 4 bases to trimming and J lost 2 bases; unmatched junction nucleotides: 7. The chain's CDR3 is CASSPRGGYQETQYF. CDR3 in DNA: TGCGCCAGCAGCCCCCGGGGGGGTTATCAAGAGACCCAGTACTTC.

This clone came up a few times. The rearrangement uses TRBV5-1 and TRBJ2-7, with D perhaps matching TRBD1 or TRBD2 (5 bases each). This CDR3 spans 15 amino acids. Germline V CDR1 and CDR2: SGHRS, YFSETQ. V dropped 1 base and J dropped 0 bases, with 11 bases sitting between them. The DNA for the CDR3 is TGCGCCAGCAGCTTGAGCTGGGGGAGCTCCTACGAGCAGTACTTC. It is translated as CASSLSWGSSYEQYF.

CDR3 protein: CASSLEYTDTQYF. In nucleotides, the CDR3 is TGCGCCAGCAGCTTGGAATACACAGATACGCAGTATTTT. The chain is built from TRBV5-1 and TRBJ2-3; D is ambiguous. The CDR3 has 13 amino acids. V was clipped by 0 bases and J by 2 bases, with 4 bases between them. Germline CDR1 reads SGHRS; CDR2 reads YFSETQ. The full variable domain, in which reference TRBV5-1 and TRBJ2-3 provide the parts outside the CDR3, is KAGVTQTPRYLIKTRGQQVTLSCSPISGHRSVSWYQQTPGQGLQFLFEYFSETQRNKGNFPGRFSGRQFSNSRSEMNVSTLELGDSALYLCASSLEYTDTQYFGPGTRLTVL.

This clone has only a few counts. The chain is built from TRBV28 and TRBJ1-2; 8 bases align to TRBD1. The CDR3 totals 15 residues. Looked up from germline, CDR1 is MDHEN and CDR2 is SYDVKM. V was pared by 3 bases and J by 1 base, with 4 bases of the junction left unmatched. The CDR3 DNA follows: TGTGCCAGCAGTTTCAGGGGGCGCCTTAACTATGGCTACACCTTC. Translating gives CASSFRGRLNYGYTF.

The chain uses TRBV7-9 and TRBJ2-5; weak D call: TRBD1 (5 bases). Germline CDR1 SEHNR, CDR2 FQNEAQ (reference sequence). There are 14 residues in the CDR3. The ends were cut back, 4 bases at V and 7 bases at J, with 16 bases in the middle. The CDR3 region is CASSSPKIGATQYF. CDR3 nucleotides: TGTGCCAGCAGCTCCCCGAAGATTGGGGCGACCCAGTACTTC.

This clone has just a few counts. This CDR3 is CASGAVEGQPQHF. The CDR3 DNA sequence: TGTGCCAGCGGGGCGGTTGAGGGTCAGCCCCAGCATTTT. This rearrangement joins TRBV6-6 to TRBJ1-5, with a tentative D call TRBD1 (5 bases). V was shortened by 8 bases and J by 6 bases, with 14 bases between the two germline ends. Germline V gene data show CDR1 as MNHNY and CDR2 as SVGAGI (reference sequence). The CDR3 sequence is 13 residues long.

The chain couples TRBV7-2 to TRBJ1-2; TRBD1 matches at 10 bases. The junction had 9 bases not matched to a gene; V was cut back by 5 bases and J by 6 bases. Germline CDR1 SGHTA, CDR2 FQGNSA. CDR3 size: 15 residues. As DNA, the CDR3 is TGTGCCAGCAGCCACTTCCCGGACAGGGGGGATGGCTACACCTTC. Translating it yields CASSHFPDRGDGYTF.

This clone occurred a few times. CDR3 in amino acids: CAWSQDRNYGYTF. The CDR3 coding sequence is TGTGCCTGGAGCCAGGACAGGAACTATGGCTACACCTTC. The rearrangement links TRBV30 to TRBJ1-2; 7 bases map to TRBD1. Germline CDR1 GTSNPN, CDR2 SVGIG (reference sequence). This CDR3 comprises 13 residues. V dropped 3 bases and J dropped 2; count of bases not matched to a gene: 3.

This clone turned up a few times. The chain links TRBV9 to TRBJ2-5, with 8 positions matching TRBD1. V was clipped by 3 bases and J by 2 bases; unmatched bases: 3. The CDR3 runs 14 residues. The germline V gene has CDR1 SGDLS and CDR2 YYNGEE. DNA of the CDR3: TGTGCCAGCAGCGAGGGACAGGTACAAGAGACCCAGTACTTC. Amino acid sequence: CASSEGQVQETQYF. Together with reference TRBV9 and TRBJ2-5, the CDR3 gives the full variable domain: DSGVTQTPKHLITATGQRVTLRCSPRSGDLSVYWYQQSLDQGLQFLIQYYNGEERAKGNILERFSAQQFPDLHSELNLSSLELGDSALYFCASSEGQVQETQYFGPGTRLLVL.

CDR3 DNA: TGCGCCAGCAGCTTGGACTCAGGGCCATACAATGAGCAGTTCTTC. Translated: CASSLDSGPYNEQFF. This chain connects TRBV5-1 to TRBJ2-1; D is possibly TRBD1 (5 bases). This CDR3 comprises 15 residues. Germline-derived CDR1 and CDR2 are SGHRS and YFSETQ. Trimming shortened V by 0 bases and J by 4 bases, and 11 bases separated the two germline ends. The whole variable domain, remainder taken from reference TRBV5-1 and TRBJ2-1, is KAGVTQTPRYLIKTRGQQVTLSCSPISGHRSVSWYQQTPGQGLQFLFEYFSETQRNKGNFPGRFSGRQFSNSRSEMNVSTLELGDSALYLCASSLDSGPYNEQFFGPGTRLTVL.

Points on this clone: Other DNA sequences from this sample encode an identical CDR3 as well. The genes are TRBV29-1 and TRBJ2-5, with D possibly being TRBD1 (7 bases). Germline-derived CDR1 and CDR2 are SQVTM and ANQGSEA. V lost 1 base and J 1 base, leaving 13 bases between the germline ends. The CDR3 loop spans 15 amino acids. The DNA for the CDR3 is TGCAGCGTTGAAGGTTACAGGGGACTCCAAGAGACCCAGTACTTC. It codes for CSVEGYRGLQETQYF.

The chain is built from TRBV29-1 and TRBJ1-2; the D is unclear. Germline assignment: CDR1 SQVTM and CDR2 ANQGSEA. The CDR3 is 13 amino acids. Deletions cut 0 bases from V and 8 bases from J, with 13 bases between. For the CDR3, the DNA is TGCAGCGTTGAAGATCAGCGAGGATGGGGCTACACCTTC. This encodes CSVEDQRGWGYTF.

In this sample, this clone turned up many times. V and J are TRBV28 and TRBJ1-4; D may be TRBD1 (6 bases). The germline V and J ends were trimmed by 2 bases and 7 bases, with 11 bases remaining between them. The germline V gene encodes CDR1 MDHEN and CDR2 SYDVKM. The length of the CDR3 is 14 residues. CDR3 sequence (DNA): TGTGCCAGCAGTTTACTACAGGGAATTGAAAAACTGTTTTTT. It yields the protein CASSLLQGIEKLFF.

The chain combines TRBV7-2 with TRBJ2-7; 9 bases agree with TRBD2. Germline V gives CDR1 SGHTA, CDR2 FQGNSA. J gave up 7 bases and V 4 bases, and 11 bases lay outside the gene matches. The CDR3 totals 15 residues. The CDR3 protein is CASSSKGGGAVEQYF. DNA of the CDR3: TGTGCCAGCAGCTCGAAGGGCGGGGGGGCTGTAGAGCAGTACTTC. The full variable domain, rest sourced from reference TRBV7-2 and TRBJ2-7, is GAGVSQSPSNKVTEKGKDVELRCDPISGHTALYWYRQSLGQGLEFLIYFQGNSAPDKSGLPSDRFSAERTGGSVSTLTIQRTQQEDSAVYLCASSSKGGGAVEQYFGPGTRLTVT.

The rearrangement uses TRBV30 and TRBJ1-4, with D possibly TRBD1 on 5 matching bases. Germline CDR1 GTSNPN, CDR2 SVGIG (reference sequence). The V end was cut by 1 base, the J end by 7 bases, with 10 bases between. CDR3 length: 13 residues. As DNA, the CDR3 is TGTGCCTGGAGTGCCCCTGGGGGTGAAAAACTGTTTTTT. Protein: CAWSAPGGEKLFF.

This clone showed up just a few times. This sequence joins TRBV27 and TRBJ2-2; 7 nucleotides line up with TRBD1. The germline V gene encodes CDR1 MNHEY and CDR2 SMNVEV (reference sequence). This CDR3 is 15 amino acids long. Trimming took 8 bases from V and 1 from J; bases not matched to a gene: 7. The CDR3 nucleotides are TGTGCCAGCGGACGACAGGGAGAGAACACCGGGGAGCTGTTTTTT. Protein sequence: CASGRQGENTGELFF.

This clone was counted at least ten times. The rearrangement links TRBV7-2 to TRBJ2-7; D remains unclear. Trimming took off 5 bases at V and 3 bases at J, with 8 bases between the two ends. Germline CDR1 SGHTA, CDR2 FQGNSA. The CDR3 sequence is 12 residues long. CDR3 in DNA: TGTGCCAGCAGCGTCCCAGGCTACGAGCAGTACTTC. It encodes CASSVPGYEQYF.

The chain carries TRBV18 and TRBJ2-7; D is tentatively TRBD1 or TRBD2 (6 bases each). CDR3 size: 15 residues. V was clipped by 3 bases and J by 4 bases, with 16 bases between them. The germline gives CDR1 KGHSH, CDR2 LQKENI. The CDR3 loop is CASSPRDRRGYEQYF. The CDR3 region has the DNA TGTGCCAGCTCACCTAGAGACAGGAGGGGTTACGAGCAGTACTTC.

In this sample, this clone turned up a few times. V usage is TRBV5-4 and J usage is TRBJ2-5; D may be TRBD2 (6 bases). The CDR3 is made up of 15 amino acids. Between the trimmed V and J ends, which lost 1 base and 1 base, there was a span of 11 bases. Germline V gene sequence: CDR1 SGHNT, CDR2 YYREEE (reference sequence). CDR3 sequence reads: CASSLLTGVQETQYF. The CDR3 DNA is TGTGCCAGCAGCTTGTTGACGGGGGTCCAAGAGACCCAGTACTTC.

The sample holds a few counts of this clone. The chain couples TRBV18 to TRBJ1-2, with 9 positions matching TRBD1. V dropped 0 bases and J dropped 2; count of bases not matched to a gene: 4. Germline CDR1 KGHSH, CDR2 LQKENI. This CDR3 contains 16 residues. CDR3: CASSPPRGQGNYGYTF. The CDR3 nucleotides read TGTGCCAGCTCACCACCGAGGGGACAGGGCAACTATGGCTACACCTTC.